This T cell receptor beta chain is from a study of blood T cell repertoires in COVID-19. On the study more broadly: In each case, the material was cDNA or gDNA derived from T cells, B-cell-depleted T cells, or PBMCs.

In the original processing: By means of reference gene primer amplification, nucleated cell counts were estimated. TCRdb's table, derived via immunoSEQ multiplex PCR, lists solely in-frame clones and lacks some. D and trimming come from the DNA, and the V and J calls and clone size come from that table. This table has fewer than 250,000 clones, roughly 83% appearing once. Germline assignment: CDR1 MNHEY and CDR2 SMNVEV (reference sequence). The CDR3 covers 14 residues. Trimming left V 0 bases short and J 8 bases short, with 10 bases between. The sample was peripheral blood. This receptor was taken from a woman aged 50 to 65 with acute or convalescent COVID-19. J is TRBJ1-4 and V is TRBV27; perhaps TRBD1 as D (6 bases). CDR3 in amino acids: CASSLSGAREKLFF. In DNA, the CDR3 is TGTGCCAGCAGTTTATCGGGGGCGAGAGAAAAACTGTTTTTT.